This T cell receptor (beta chain) was recovered during a study of cytomegalovirus exposure and HLA in healthy donors. Points from the study as a whole: The listing of 150 to 200 TCR beta chains classed them as cytomegalovirus-associated. A classifier reportedly called cytomegalovirus status with high sensitivity and specificity. Later analysis showed most CMV-associated TCR beta chains appearing HLA-restricted.

In regard to this clone: Its specificity is unknown.

The donors comprised healthy bone marrow donors. Germline values: CDR1 SNHLY, CDR2 FYNNEI. J lost 9 bases, V lost 3 bases, and 9 bases had no gene match. The CDR3 has 15 amino acids. With 60 Vbeta and 13 Jbeta primers, the PCR was carried out. Measured with immunoSEQ multiplex PCR; TCRdb has only the in-frame clones, and not every one. This sample has 250,000 to 350,000 clones, with 86% found just once. The source of this sequence is a middle-aged man in good health and CMV-seropositive. The sample was PBMCs. This chain uses TRBV2 with TRBJ2-1; TRBD2 matches 9 bases. The CDR3 reads CASSDAGGRWGEQFF. CDR3 sequence (DNA): TGTGCCAGCAGTGATGCGGGAGGGAGATGGGGTGAGCAGTTCTTC.